This T cell receptor (beta chain) derives from a study of cytomegalovirus exposure and HLA in healthy donors. Looking at the study overall: An earlier analysis identified fewer than 130 million unique TCR beta sequences in about 200 million T cells. Findings of the study overall: TCR beta V segments were, for the most part, productive about 87% or about 30% of the time in an earlier analysis.

Amplification used 60 Vbeta primers and 13 Jbeta primers. Data came from immunoSEQ multiplex PCR; TCRdb stores just in-frame clones and leaves some out. The sample consists of 150,000 to 200,000 clones, around four fifths of them appearing once. The sample holds a few counts of this clone. Its antigen is not known. The CDR3 runs 14 residues. Germline V gives CDR1 SNHLY, CDR2 FYNNEI. V lost 9 bases and J lost 4, with 15 bases in between. The V gene is TRBV2, the J gene TRBJ2-2, with D possibly being TRBD2 (5 bases). The sequencing sample was made of PBMCs. This TCR was sampled from a young man in good health and CMV-seropositive. The CDR3 sequence is CASWEFAPTGELFF. The CDR3, as DNA: TGTGCCAGTTGGGAGTTTGCGCCCACCGGGGAGCTGTTTTTT.